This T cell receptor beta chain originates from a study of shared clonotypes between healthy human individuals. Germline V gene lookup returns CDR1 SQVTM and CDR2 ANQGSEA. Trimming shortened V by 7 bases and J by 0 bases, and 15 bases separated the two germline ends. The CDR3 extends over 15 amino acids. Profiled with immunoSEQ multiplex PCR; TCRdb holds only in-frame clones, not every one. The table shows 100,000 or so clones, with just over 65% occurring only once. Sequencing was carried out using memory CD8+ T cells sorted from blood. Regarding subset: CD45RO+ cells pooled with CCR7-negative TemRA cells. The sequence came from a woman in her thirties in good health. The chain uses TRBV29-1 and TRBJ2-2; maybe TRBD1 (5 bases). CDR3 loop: CSGIKGSANTGELFF. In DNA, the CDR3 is TGCAGCGGGATTAAGGGGTCGGCGAACACCGGGGAGCTGTTTTTT.